These 27 T cell receptor beta chains share one sample of origin, sequenced in a study of cytomegalovirus exposure and HLA in healthy donors. Assay: immunoSEQ multiplex PCR; the TCRdb copy retains only in-frame clones and omits some. The sample yields 100,000 to 150,000 clones, roughly 90% seen once. Sequenced sample: PBMCs. Receptors were obtained from a woman under 30 in good health and CMV-seronegative.

V is TRBV7-7 and J is TRBJ2-5, with D tentatively TRBD1 (5 bases). The CDR3 consists of 14 residues. The ends were cut back, 0 bases at V and 3 bases at J, with 8 bases in the middle. CDR1 and CDR2 from the germline V gene are SSHAT and FNYEAQ (reference sequence). In nucleotides, the CDR3 is TGTGCCAGCAGCTTAGCGCAGGGAAAAGAGACCCAGTACTTC. This translates into CASSLAQGKETQYF.

This rearrangement joins TRBV28 to TRBJ2-7; 8 positions agree with TRBD2. CDR1 and CDR2 from the germline V gene are MDHEN and SYDVKM. The J segment lost 5 bases and the V segment lost 5 bases, leaving 5 bases of the junction unmatched. The CDR3 contains 13 residues. CDR3 nucleotide sequence: TGTGCCAGCAGTAGAGCGGGAGTGAACGAGCAGTACTTC. Protein sequence: CASSRAGVNEQYF.

J is TRBJ1-6 and V is TRBV6-5; D remains ambiguous. The V gene lost 2 bases and the J gene lost 8 bases, with 16 bases spanning the gap. Per the germline V gene, CDR1 is MNHEY and CDR2 is SVGAGI. The CDR3 covers 16 residues. The CDR3 is CASSYMKGGSYSPLHF. The CDR3 DNA reads TGTGCCAGCAGTTACATGAAGGGAGGTTCATATTCACCCCTCCACTTT.

This rearrangement joins TRBV6-1 to TRBJ2-5; D ambiguous. CDR3 length: 16 amino acids. Trimming pared 4 bases from V and 5 bases from J, leaving 20 bases between. CDR1 and CDR2 (germline): MNHNS, SASEGT. The CDR3 sequence is CASSGFGGYIRETQYF. The CDR3 nucleotides read TGTGCCAGCAGTGGCTTTGGCGGTTATATCCGGGAGACCCAGTACTTC.

V and J are TRBV4-1 and TRBJ1-3; D is ambiguous. CDR3 length: 14 amino acids. Germline V CDR1 and CDR2: MGHRA, YSYEKL. V dropped 5 bases and J dropped 4 bases, with 12 bases sitting between them. The DNA for the CDR3 is TGCGCCAGCAGCACGCCACGCCGGGGAAACACCATATATTTT. This translates into CASSTPRRGNTIYF.

The genes are TRBV27 and TRBJ1-1; no clear D gene. There are 17 residues in the CDR3. The ends were cut back, 0 bases at V and 1 base at J, with 15 bases in the middle. Germline V CDR1 and CDR2: MNHEY, SMNVEV (reference sequence). In DNA form, the CDR3 reads TGTGCCAGCAGTTTATCGAGGGCAGGTATTTCGAACACTGAAGCTTTCTTT. It codes for CASSLSRAGISNTEAFF.

This clone was seen a handful of times. This rearrangement joins TRBV2 to TRBJ1-2, with D possibly being TRBD1 (6 bases). The germline CDR1 and CDR2 sequences are SNHLY and FYNNEI. The ends were cut back, 10 bases at V and 2 bases at J, with 17 bases in the middle. The CDR3 runs 14 residues. The CDR3 is CATPDSYWNYGYTF. CDR3 sequence (DNA): TGTGCCACACCGGACAGCTATTGGAACTATGGCTACACCTTC.

The chain uses TRBV6-6 and TRBJ2-7; 7 positions agree with TRBD1. CDR3 size: 16 residues. Trimming at V came to 0 bases and at J to 2 bases, leaving 7 bases not matched to a gene. Germline-derived CDR1 and CDR2 are MNHNY and SVGAGI (reference sequence). CDR3 amino acids: CASSYSPGQAPYEQYF. CDR3 coding DNA: TGTGCCAGCAGTTACTCCCCCGGACAGGCTCCCTACGAGCAGTACTTC.

The chain is built from TRBV11-1 and TRBJ1-3; tentatively, D is TRBD1 (6 bases). The germline V and J ends were trimmed by 4 bases and 0 bases, with 13 bases remaining between them. Germline V lookup: CDR1 SGHAT, CDR2 FQDESV (reference sequence). The CDR3 totals 16 residues. In DNA, the CDR3 is TGTGCCAGCAGCTCCACAGGGACCTACTCTGGAAACACCATATATTTT. Amino acid sequence: CASSSTGTYSGNTIYF. The full variable domain, in which reference TRBV11-1 and TRBJ1-3 provide the parts outside the CDR3, is EAEVAQSPRYKITEKSQAVAFWCDPISGHATLYWYRQILGQGPELLVQFQDESVVDDSQLPKDRFSAERLKGVDSTLKIQPAELGDSAMYLCASSSTGTYSGNTIYFGEGSWLTVV.

The CDR3 loop is CASSPQGQGSGELFF. CDR3 DNA sequence: TGTGCCAGCAGTCCACAAGGACAGGGGTCCGGGGAGCTGTTTTTT. The chain couples TRBV6-5 to TRBJ2-2, with 9 bases matching TRBD1. Trimming at V came to 5 bases and at J to 6 bases, leaving 7 bases not matched to a gene. This CDR3 comprises 15 residues. Germline CDR1 is MNHEY and CDR2 is SVGAGI.

This chain joins TRBV18 and TRBJ1-2; 7 bases match TRBD1. The germline V gene encodes CDR1 KGHSH and CDR2 LQKENI. This CDR3 contains 14 residues. After removal of 2 bases from V and 5 bases from J, the junction contained 5 bases not matched to a gene. The CDR3 DNA follows: TGTGCCAGCTCACCAAACCGGGACAGATATGGCTACACCTTC. This translates into CASSPNRDRYGYTF.

This clone was counted only a few times. The chain uses TRBV6-5 and TRBJ1-1, with 7 nucleotides matching TRBD1. J gave up 1 base and V 6 bases, and 2 bases lay outside the gene matches. Germline CDR1 and CDR2: MNHEY and SVGAGI. The CDR3 runs to 13 residues. CDR3 sequence (DNA): TGTGCCAGCAGGGGACAGAAGAACACTGAAGCTTTCTTT. Its protein is CASRGQKNTEAFF.

The table lists this clone with a count of one. The rearrangement joins TRBV7-9 to TRBJ2-7; 8 nucleotides line up with TRBD2. The CDR3 length is 15 residues. Looked up from germline, CDR1 is SEHNR and CDR2 is FQNEAQ (reference sequence). J was trimmed by 6 bases and V by 2 bases; bases with no gene match: 9. The CDR3 DNA follows: TGTGCCAGCAGCTTATCGAGGGCGGGAGGAGGCGAGCAGTACTTC. Its translation: CASSLSRAGGGEQYF.

The chain carries TRBV7-3 and TRBJ2-1; 7 nucleotides line up with TRBD2. Germline trimming cut 5 bases from V and 7 bases from J; bases unmatched to any gene: 11. Germline V gene data show CDR1 as SGHTA and CDR2 as FQGTGA. The CDR3 is 15 residues long. CDR3 amino acids: CASSLAGDFLNEQFF. As DNA, the CDR3 is TGTGCCAGCAGCCTGGCGGGAGACTTTTTGAATGAGCAGTTCTTC.

The CDR3, as DNA: TGTGCCAGCAGCGTAGGGGCAGCCAATACCTACGAGCAGTACTTC. Translating it yields CASSVGAANTYEQYF. The chain joins TRBV9 to TRBJ2-7; D uncertain. Germline V CDR1 and CDR2: SGDLS, YYNGEE. The CDR3 covers 15 residues. Trimming removed 0 bases from V and 2 bases from J, with 12 bases in between.

The chain combines TRBV7-2 with TRBJ1-4; D call uncertain. This CDR3 has 12 amino acids. With 4 bases removed from V and 8 bases from J, the gap between germline ends came to 8 bases. Germline V CDR1 and CDR2: SGHTA, FQGNSA. CDR3 coding DNA: TGTGCCAGCAGCTCGGACTGGGAAAAACTGTTTTTT. This encodes CASSSDWEKLFF. The full variable domain, rest sourced from reference TRBV7-2 and TRBJ1-4, is GAGVSQSPSNKVTEKGKDVELRCDPISGHTALYWYRQSLGQGLEFLIYFQGNSAPDKSGLPSDRFSAERTGGSVSTLTIQRTQQEDSAVYLCASSSDWEKLFFGSGTQLSVL.

There are a few counts of this clone. The J gene is TRBJ2-7, the V gene TRBV27, with TRBD1 as a possible D gene (6 bases). V was pared by 8 bases and J by 2 bases, with 22 bases between. The CDR3 is 16 amino acids. CDR1 MNHEY and CDR2 SMNVEV come from the germline V gene (reference sequence). DNA of the CDR3: TGTGCCAGCCACCTTGGGGCTTCGGACAGTACCTACGAGCAGTACTTC. Translation gives CASHLGASDSTYEQYF.

The chain combines TRBV7-9 with TRBJ1-1, with 7 bases lining up with TRBD1. The CDR3 runs to 16 residues. Germline V gene sequence: CDR1 SEHNR, CDR2 FQNEAQ (reference sequence). V lost 5 bases, J lost 1 base, and 10 bases stayed unmatched. Written as DNA, the CDR3 is TGTGCCAGCAGCCCCCATCCGACAGGGAGGAACACTGAAGCTTTCTTT. Its translation is CASSPHPTGRNTEAFF.

CDR3 amino acids: CASSSPLGQGAGQYF. The CDR3 DNA sequence: TGTGCCAGCAGTTCCCCCCTGGGACAGGGGGCCGGGCAGTACTTC. The rearrangement joins TRBV28 to TRBJ2-7; 12 nucleotides line up with TRBD1. With 4 bases clipped from V and 9 bases from J, the junction kept 10 bases outside the gene matches. CDR3 size: 15 residues. CDR1 is MDHEN, CDR2 SYDVKM, per germline. The whole variable domain, filled in from reference TRBV28 and TRBJ2-7, reads DVKVTQSSRYLVKRTGEKVFLECVQDMDHENMFWYRQDPGLGLRLIYFSYDVKMKEKGDIPEGYSVSREKKERFSLILESASTNQTSMYLCASSSPLGQGAGQYFGPGTRLTVT.

This chain connects TRBV7-8 to TRBJ2-3, with 10 bases identical to TRBD1. This CDR3 spans 20 amino acids. V shed 4 bases and J 3 bases; nucleotides not matched to a gene: 19. Germline-derived CDR1 and CDR2 are SGHVS and FQNEAQ. The CDR3 region is CASSSKRGQGNNLRTDTQYF. CDR3 DNA sequence: TGTGCCAGCAGCTCCAAGAGGGGACAGGGGAATAATTTGAGAACAGATACGCAGTATTTT.

This CDR3 is CASSLFLAGSTDTQYF. CDR3 nucleotide sequence: TGTGCCAGCAGTTTATTCCTAGCGGGGAGCACAGATACGCAGTATTTT. The J gene is TRBJ2-3, the V gene TRBV27; TRBD2 agrees at 9 bases. Germline V gene lookup returns CDR1 MNHEY and CDR2 SMNVEV (reference sequence). The CDR3 runs 16 residues. V shed 1 base, J shed 0 bases, and the junction held 2 bases outside the gene matches.

This chain uses TRBV6-6 with TRBJ2-7; 14 bases map to TRBD2. V lost 4 bases and J lost 0; bases outside the gene matches: 2. CDR3 length: 16 residues. Per germline, CDR1 MNHNY and CDR2 SVGAGI (reference sequence). CDR3 sequence (DNA): TGTGCCAGCAGTTTCGGGACTAGCGGGAGCTCCTACGAGCAGTACTTC. This encodes CASSFGTSGSSYEQYF.

The V call is TRBV11-2, the J call TRBJ1-6; D is uncertain. Germline CDR1 reads SGHAT; CDR2 reads FQNNGV. The length of the CDR3 is 15 residues. Trimming shortened V by 1 base and J by 6 bases, and 10 bases separated the two germline ends. As DNA, the CDR3 is TGTGCCAGCAGCTTAGTTCAGGCACCTAATTCACCCCTCCACTTT. This translates into CASSLVQAPNSPLHF. Together with reference TRBV11-2 and TRBJ1-6, the CDR3 gives the full variable domain: EAGVAQSPRYKIIEKRQSVAFWCNPISGHATLYWYQQILGQGPKLLIQFQNNGVVDDSQLPKDRFSAERLKGVDSTLKIQPAKLEDSAVYLCASSLVQAPNSPLHFGNGTRLTVT.

The rearrangement links TRBV5-1 to TRBJ2-3, with D tentatively TRBD2 (6 bases). Germline CDR1 reads SGHRS; CDR2 reads YFSETQ. The CDR3 covers 14 residues. V was trimmed by 4 bases and J by 6 bases, leaving 15 bases between them. CDR3 amino acids: CASSTTSPTDTQYF. The CDR3, as DNA: TGCGCCAGCAGCACTACTAGCCCCACTGATACGCAGTATTTT.

The chain joins TRBV7-2 to TRBJ2-1, with 10 nucleotides matching TRBD2. Germline CDR1 and CDR2: SGHTA and FQGNSA. The junction had 7 bases not matched to a gene; V was cut back by 2 bases and J by 9 bases. The CDR3 spans 15 residues. Here the CDR3 reads CASSLTSGNRGEQFF. CDR3 coding DNA: TGTGCCAGCAGCTTAACTAGCGGGAACCGGGGTGAGCAGTTCTTC.

The chain combines TRBV6-6 with TRBJ1-2; tentatively, D is TRBD1 (6 bases). The germline V and J ends were trimmed by 6 bases and 4 bases, with 18 bases remaining between them. Germline lookup yields CDR1 MNHNY and CDR2 SVGAGI (reference sequence). CDR3 length: 15 residues. The CDR3: CASSPGTSTGYGYTF. In DNA form, the CDR3 reads TGTGCCAGCAGCCCCGGGACAAGTACTGGCTATGGCTACACCTTC.

The chain recombines TRBV28 with TRBJ2-1; the match to TRBD2 covers 8 bases. Germline lookup yields CDR1 MDHEN and CDR2 SYDVKM. The CDR3 length is 15 residues. V trimming: 5 bases; J trimming: 9 bases; junction bases outside the gene matches: 12. Here the CDR3 DNA reads TGTGCCAGCAGTCCTCCGGGACTAGACGAGGGTGAGCAGTTCTTC. Amino acid sequence: CASSPPGLDEGEQFF.